The 20 T cell receptor beta chains presented below share a single source sample, sequenced in a study of shared clonotypes between healthy human individuals (dated by TCRdb to the early 2020s). CD8 naive samples were CD45RO-negative cells positively selected for CCR7, giving a CD45RA+CCR7+ population that excluded TemRA cells. Libraries came from the immunoSEQ multiplex PCR assay. The immuneACCESS repertoire file appears here via TCRdb, limited to in-frame rearrangements. These files lack a portion of the clones; in checked studies, under half of the deficit traces to unresolved V genes, and the cause of the others is not known. The sample records hundreds of thousands of clones, around 95% of which are singletons. Jointly, the top ten make up about 0.11% of the sample. Sequencing was carried out using naive CD8+ T cells sorted from blood. Reading the label with the study, this specimen's cell subset or site is: CD45RA+CCR7+. The source is a woman younger than 45 in good health.

This chain connects TRBV5-4 to TRBJ2-7; 9 bases fit TRBD1. V lost 4 bases, J lost 5 bases, and 13 bases stayed unmatched. The CDR3 is 16 residues long. The germline CDR1 and CDR2 sequences are SGHNT and YYREEE (reference sequence). The CDR3 reads CASSHGKGQGPHEQYF. The CDR3 DNA reads TGTGCCAGCAGCCACGGGAAAGGACAGGGGCCCCACGAGCAGTACTTC. Variable domain in full (rest from reference TRBV5-4 and TRBJ2-7): ETGVTQSPTHLIKTRGQQVTLRCSSQSGHNTVSWYQQALGQGPQFIFQYYREEENGRGNFPPRFSGLQFPNYSSELNVNALELDDSALYLCASSHGKGQGPHEQYFGPGTRLTVT.

The chain's CDR3 is CAGPSLGRETQYF. DNA of the CDR3: TGTGCCGGACCATCTCTGGGGAGGGAGACCCAGTACTTC. The chain employs TRBV5-8 and TRBJ2-5; weak D call: TRBD2 (6 bases). This CDR3 has 13 amino acids. Germline V gives CDR1 SGHTS, CDR2 YDEGEE. V lost 10 bases, J lost 5 bases, and 18 bases lay in between.

The chain links TRBV6-1 to TRBJ2-2, with D perhaps being TRBD1 or TRBD2 (5 bases each). Trimming took off 4 bases at V and 9 bases at J, with 6 bases between the two ends. There are 11 residues in the CDR3. Germline CDR1 MNHNS, CDR2 SASEGT. The CDR3 DNA reads TGTGCCAGCAGTGTGGGACGGGAGCTGTTTTTT. It codes for CASSVGRELFF.

As for this clone: Other DNA sequences in this sample translate to the same CDR3. The V and J genes are TRBV9 and TRBJ2-2; D is possibly TRBD2 (5 bases). The CDR3 covers 13 residues. Germline CDR1 SGDLS, CDR2 YYNGEE. The V and J ends lost 0 bases and 5 bases respectively, with 5 bases between them. CDR3 loop: CASSVAGTGELFF. CDR3 sequence (DNA): TGTGCCAGCAGCGTAGCGGGGACCGGGGAGCTGTTTTTT. The full variable domain, completed using reference TRBV9 and TRBJ2-2, is DSGVTQTPKHLITATGQRVTLRCSPRSGDLSVYWYQQSLDQGLQFLIQYYNGEERAKGNILERFSAQQFPDLHSELNLSSLELGDSALYFCASSVAGTGELFFGEGSRLTVL.

CDR3 loop: CASSPQVFHEQYF. In nucleotides, the CDR3 is TGTGCCAGCTCACCACAGGTTTTCCACGAGCAGTACTTC. This chain joins TRBV18 and TRBJ2-7, with unresolved D. The CDR3 runs 13 residues. Trimming pared 1 base from V and 5 bases from J, leaving 9 bases between. Germline CDR1 KGHSH, CDR2 LQKENI. The complete variable domain, with remaining parts taken from reference TRBV18 and TRBJ2-7, reads NAGVMQNPRHLVRRRGQEARLRCSPMKGHSHVYWYRQLPEEGLKFMVYLQKENIIDESGMPKERFSAEFPKEGPSILRIQQVVRGDSAAYFCASSPQVFHEQYFGPGTRLTVT.

The chain recombines TRBV27 with TRBJ1-4, with D possibly TRBD1 on 5 matching bases. This CDR3 has 15 amino acids. V dropped 3 bases and J dropped 5 bases, with 13 bases sitting between them. Germline V gene sequence: CDR1 MNHEY, CDR2 SMNVEV (reference sequence). Here the CDR3 reads CASSFYGARNEKLFF. The CDR3 DNA reads as TGTGCCAGCAGTTTCTACGGGGCGCGGAATGAAAAACTGTTTTTT.

CDR3 loop: CASSLRQVRDTQYF. The CDR3 DNA follows: TGTGCCAGCAGCTTACGACAGGTCCGAGATACGCAGTATTTT. The chain is built from TRBV13 and TRBJ2-3, with D possibly matching TRBD1 (6 bases). V was shortened by 2 bases and J by 5 bases, with 11 bases between the two germline ends. The V gene's germline CDR1 is PRHDT and CDR2 FYEKMQ (reference sequence). This CDR3 is 14 amino acids long.

The V gene is TRBV6-1, the J gene TRBJ2-5; 11 nucleotides match TRBD2. The CDR3 runs 15 residues. V lost 4 bases, J lost 1 base, and 2 bases stayed unmatched. Germline V CDR1 and CDR2: MNHNS, SASEGT. CDR3 bases: TGTGCCAGCAGTGGGGGACTAGCGGTCCAAGAGACCCAGTACTTC. Translated, it gives CASSGGLAVQETQYF.

In the case of this clone: This same CDR3 is encoded by further DNA sequences in the sample. The genes are TRBV6-5 and TRBJ2-1; either TRBD1 or TRBD2 may fit D (5 bases each). The CDR3 runs to 13 residues. V was clipped by 6 bases and J by 4 bases, with 10 bases between them. Germline-derived CDR1 and CDR2 are MNHEY and SVGAGI. CDR3 bases: TGTGCCAGCAGCCCGGGGCCGTACAATGAGCAGTTCTTC. As protein: CASSPGPYNEQFF.

The chain uses TRBV28 and TRBJ2-3; D gene unclear. The CDR3 covers 14 residues. Germline loops: CDR1 MDHEN, CDR2 SYDVKM. V was shortened by 3 bases and J by 5 bases, with 12 bases between the two germline ends. This CDR3 is CASSFSANKDTQYF. The CDR3, as DNA: TGTGCCAGCAGTTTCTCCGCAAATAAAGATACGCAGTATTTT.

The chain recombines TRBV7-9 with TRBJ2-5, with 7 bases fitting TRBD1. CDR3 length equals 16 residues. Germline V lookup: CDR1 SEHNR, CDR2 FQNEAQ (reference sequence). With 5 bases clipped from V and 2 bases from J, the junction kept 11 bases outside the gene matches. CDR3 DNA: TGTGCCAGCAGCGCTCGACAGGGATACGCACAAGAGACCCAGTACTTC. It is translated as CASSARQGYAQETQYF.

CDR3 sequence reads: CASQKLGSYNEQFF. CDR3 bases: TGTGCCAGCCAAAAACTGGGGTCCTACAATGAGCAGTTCTTC. This chain uses TRBV28 with TRBJ2-1; D uncertain. This CDR3 spans 14 amino acids. Germline loops: CDR1 MDHEN, CDR2 SYDVKM. The V and J ends lost 8 bases and 1 base respectively, with 12 bases between them.

In this sample, this clone turned up once. The chain joins TRBV19 to TRBJ2-1; D may be TRBD2 (6 bases). Between the trimmed V and J ends, which lost 7 bases and 1 base, there was a span of 11 bases. Germline CDR1 is LNHDA and CDR2 is SQIVND (reference sequence). The CDR3 contains 14 residues. The CDR3 spells CASTGDGSYNEQFF. The DNA for the CDR3 is TGTGCCAGTACGGGGGACGGTTCCTACAATGAGCAGTTCTTC.

The V and J genes are TRBV27 and TRBJ2-7; D unclear. This CDR3 has 13 amino acids. Trimming stripped 0 bases from V and 6 bases from J, with 9 bases between. Looked up from germline, CDR1 is MNHEY and CDR2 is SMNVEV (reference sequence). The DNA for the CDR3 is TGTGCCAGCAGTTTATCCCTAGTGAGCGAGCAGTACTTC. It codes for CASSLSLVSEQYF.

Remarks on this clone: Additional DNA sequences in this sample encode the identical CDR3. The chain carries TRBV27 and TRBJ2-7; D gene ambiguous. Germline CDR1 MNHEY, CDR2 SMNVEV (reference sequence). The CDR3 totals 13 residues. V lost 5 bases to trimming and J lost 1 base, with 9 bases between them. In nucleotides, the CDR3 is TGTGCCAGCAGTGTCGGACCATCCTACGAGCAGTACTTC. Translated: CASSVGPSYEQYF.

The CDR3: CASSTVWSTDTQYF. CDR3 in DNA: TGTGCCAGCAGCACCGTCTGGAGCACAGATACGCAGTATTTT. The chain joins TRBV7-3 to TRBJ2-3, with D unclear. V shed 5 bases and J shed 0 bases, with 9 bases lying between them. This CDR3 is built from 14 residues. Germline assignment: CDR1 SGHTA and CDR2 FQGTGA.

The chain has TRBV7-4 and TRBJ1-3; D unclear. Per germline, CDR1 SGHVT and CDR2 SQSDAQ. The CDR3 length is 13 residues. The V end lost 5 bases, the J end lost 0 bases, and 5 bases lay between the germline ends. The CDR3: CASSGSSGNTIYF. Here the CDR3 DNA reads TGTGCCAGCAGCGGGTCCTCTGGAAACACCATATATTTT.

This chain uses TRBV13 with TRBJ2-7; TRBD2 agrees at 11 bases. V lost 4 bases to trimming and J lost 3 bases; unmatched junction nucleotides: 2. The CDR3 totals 14 residues. Germline CDR1 reads PRHDT; CDR2 reads FYEKMQ (reference sequence). The CDR3 is CASSWGTSGYEQYF. Here the CDR3 DNA reads TGTGCCAGCAGCTGGGGGACTAGCGGCTACGAGCAGTACTTC.

This chain joins TRBV5-1 and TRBJ2-7, with a possible D match to TRBD2 (5 bases). With 4 bases removed from V and 2 bases from J, the gap between germline ends came to 10 bases. Germline V gene data show CDR1 as SGHRS and CDR2 as YFSETQ. The CDR3 sequence is 13 residues long. The CDR3: CASSAGLTYEQYF. The CDR3 coding sequence is TGCGCCAGCAGCGCGGGCCTGACCTACGAGCAGTACTTC. The variable domain in full, with the rest retrieved from reference TRBV5-1 and TRBJ2-7, is KAGVTQTPRYLIKTRGQQVTLSCSPISGHRSVSWYQQTPGQGLQFLFEYFSETQRNKGNFPGRFSGRQFSNSRSEMNVSTLELGDSALYLCASSAGLTYEQYFGPGTRLTVT.

This sequence joins TRBV19 and TRBJ2-5, with 10 bases that match TRBD1. Per germline, CDR1 LNHDA and CDR2 SQIVND (reference sequence). V lost 5 bases, J lost 5 bases, and 11 bases stayed unmatched. The CDR3 has 16 residues. The CDR3 DNA reads TGTGCCAGTAGTGAATGGGACAGGGGATTGCAGGAGACCCAGTACTTC. Translation: CASSEWDRGLQETQYF.